These 24 T cell receptor beta chains were sequenced from one sample in a study of control samples from healthy donors and cancer patients. Clones were read by immunoSEQ multiplex PCR, and TCRdb kept only the in-frame ones, dropping some. The sample includes 40,000 to 50,000 clones, over 65% seen only once; the top ten take over 15%. Source material: formalin-fixed, paraffin-embedded tissue. All receptors derive from a male donor with melanoma.

In its sample, this clone is medium-sized (0.01 to 0.1%). The gene calls are TRBV28 and TRBJ2-7; the match to TRBD1 covers 7 bases. The germline CDR1 and CDR2 sequences are MDHEN and SYDVKM. This CDR3 comprises 13 residues. V dropped 10 bases and J dropped 2; count of bases not matched to a gene: 8. DNA for the CDR3: TGTGCCACCAAAGACCAGGGGGCCTACGAGCAGTACTTC. Its translation is CATKDQGAYEQYF.

The chain has TRBV7-9 and TRBJ2-3, with TRBD1 matching 9 bases. The V segment lost 4 bases and the J segment 4 bases; nucleotides outside the gene matches: 0. The length of the CDR3 is 13 residues. Per the germline V gene, CDR1 is SEHNR and CDR2 is FQNEAQ (reference sequence). The CDR3, as DNA: TGTGCCAGCAGCTGGACAGGGGCAGATACGCAGTATTTT. This gives the protein CASSWTGADTQYF.

This clone was detected a few times. The rearrangement joins TRBV19 to TRBJ1-3; 7 bases are a match to TRBD1. This CDR3 region has 16 residues. V lost 5 bases, J lost 1 base, and 8 bases stayed unmatched. Germline CDR1 is LNHDA and CDR2 is SQIVND (reference sequence). The CDR3 here is CASSRQGSFSGNTIYF. The DNA for the CDR3 is TGTGCCAGTAGTCGACAGGGTTCCTTTTCTGGAAACACCATATATTTT.

The gene calls are TRBV28 and TRBJ2-1; TRBD2 matches 14 bases. This CDR3 region has 15 residues. Germline loops: CDR1 MDHEN, CDR2 SYDVKM. V was clipped by 11 bases and J by 5 bases; unmatched bases: 8. The chain's CDR3 is CAHSGGLAGDNEQFF. In nucleotides, the CDR3 is TGTGCCCATTCCGGGGGACTAGCGGGGGACAATGAGCAGTTCTTC.

This clone was detected a few times. The chain employs TRBV14 and TRBJ2-7; D gene ambiguous. The germline CDR1 and CDR2 sequences are SGHDN and FVKESK. The CDR3 extends over 12 amino acids. V shed 5 bases and J shed 0 bases, with 5 bases lying between them. The CDR3 here is CASSGSSYEQYF. CDR3 bases: TGTGCCAGCAGCGGCAGCTCCTACGAGCAGTACTTC.

As concerns this clone: A much larger clone lies one base from this, so it may be a read error. The rearrangement uses TRBV23-1 and TRBJ1-2; no reliable D call. TRBV23-1 is an ORF; its function is uncertain. The CDR3 is 13 amino acids. For the CDR3, the DNA is TGCGCCAGCAGTCAACCGATGGGCGGGTTGGGTCTCTTC. Residues: CASSQPMGGLGLF.

V is TRBV28 and J is TRBJ2-2; 7 bases agree with TRBD1. From germline, CDR1 is MDHEN and CDR2 SYDVKM. This CDR3 spans 15 amino acids. V was pared by 5 bases and J by 7 bases, with 10 bases of the junction left unmatched. The CDR3 loop reads CASSLGTGVFGELFF. The CDR3 nucleotides are TGTGCCAGCAGTCTAGGAACAGGGGTTTTCGGGGAGCTGTTTTTT.

In its sample, this clone was seen once. The rearrangement joins TRBV28 to TRBJ2-7; no clear D gene. This CDR3 comprises 10 residues. The V and J ends lost 8 bases and 6 bases respectively, with 8 bases between them. Germline V gene lookup returns CDR1 MDHEN and CDR2 SYDVKM. The CDR3 region has the DNA TGTGCCAGCGGGCGGCCCGAGCAGTACTTC. Its protein is CASGRPEQYF.

The CDR3 protein is CASSPSAGGRQLFF. The CDR3 nucleotides are TGTGCCAGCAGTCCCTCCGCAGGGGGCAGGCAACTGTTTTTT. The chain is built from TRBV28 and TRBJ1-4, with 8 bases that match TRBD1. Trimming cost V 5 bases and J 12 bases; bases outside gene matches: 11. Per germline, CDR1 MDHEN and CDR2 SYDVKM. This CDR3 spans 14 amino acids.

The chain links TRBV28 to TRBJ2-2, with D hard to call. The length of the CDR3 is 14 residues. V was clipped by 2 bases and J by 1 base, with 5 bases between them. Germline CDR1 MDHEN, CDR2 SYDVKM. This CDR3 is CASSLNLNTGELFF. CDR3 coding DNA: TGTGCCAGCAGTTTAAATCTGAACACCGGGGAGCTGTTTTTT.

The sample holds a few counts of this clone. The chain employs TRBV5-1 and TRBJ2-5; 9 bases fit TRBD2. CDR3 length: 17 residues. V was clipped by 0 bases and J by 4 bases; unmatched bases: 10. The V gene's germline CDR1 is SGHRS and CDR2 YFSETQ. In nucleotides, the CDR3 is TGCGCCAGCAGCTTGGAATGGGCTAGCGGGATAGGAGAGACCCAGTACTTC. The encoded protein is CASSLEWASGIGETQYF.

The chain uses TRBV6-6 and TRBJ2-7; perhaps D is TRBD1 or TRBD2 (5 bases each). The CDR3 totals 16 residues. Germline CDR1 is MNHNY and CDR2 is SVGAGI (reference sequence). V dropped 8 bases and J dropped 3 bases, with 23 bases sitting between them. The CDR3 nucleotides are TGTGCCAGCTCTAAGAGGCCCGGGGCCATCCTCTACGAGCAGTACTTC. This encodes CASSKRPGAILYEQYF.

The chain uses TRBV15 and TRBJ2-2, with TRBD1 matching over 12 bases. Trimming took 2 bases from V and 3 from J; bases not matched to a gene: 4. From germline, CDR1 is LNHNV and CDR2 YYDKDF (reference sequence). The CDR3 sequence is 17 residues long. The CDR3 bases are TGTGCCACCAGCAGACTAGGGACAGGGGGCGACACCGGGGAGCTGTTTTTT. Translated, it gives CATSRLGTGGDTGELFF.

The chain combines TRBV7-9 with TRBJ2-1; tentative D call: TRBD1 (6 bases). Trimming shortened V by 5 bases and J by 7 bases, and 15 bases separated the two germline ends. Germline values: CDR1 SEHNR, CDR2 FQNEAQ (reference sequence). This CDR3 is 14 amino acids long. The CDR3 DNA reads TGTGCCAGCAGCCCTATAGGGGGAAGAAATGAGCAGTTCTTC. The encoded protein is CASSPIGGRNEQFF.

In the case of this clone: One base away lies a much larger clone, so this may be a sequencing read error. This sample includes further DNA sequences coding for the same CDR3. The chain carries TRBV28 and TRBJ2-1; TRBD1 aligns across 7 bases. Germline CDR1 is MDHEN and CDR2 is SYDVKM. V was clipped by 9 bases and J by 4 bases; unmatched bases: 9. The CDR3 has 14 amino acids. CDR3 sequence: CASSYLGQYNEQFF. The CDR3 nucleotides read TGTGCCAGTTCGTATCTGGGACAGTACAATGAGCAGTTCTTC.

The gene calls are TRBV27 and TRBJ2-1, with D possibly matching TRBD1 (5 bases). This CDR3 contains 15 residues. Germline V lookup: CDR1 MNHEY, CDR2 SMNVEV (reference sequence). Trimming cost V 3 bases and J 2 bases, with 11 bases left between them. DNA for the CDR3: TGTGCCAGCAGTTTTAAAGGGGTCACCTACAATGAGCAGTTCTTC. Translated: CASSFKGVTYNEQFF.

This chain connects TRBV7-3 to TRBJ2-1, with 7 bases that match TRBD2. V lost 2 bases and J lost 6; bases outside the gene matches: 4. The CDR3 length is 14 residues. The germline gives CDR1 SGHTA, CDR2 FQGTGA. Here the CDR3 DNA reads TGTGCCAGCAGCTTAGTGGGAGGGCCCAATGAGCAGTTCTTC. Amino acid sequence: CASSLVGGPNEQFF.

The chain has TRBV11-1 and TRBJ2-7, with 8 bases identical to TRBD1. Trimming removed 5 bases from V and 7 bases from J; junction bases left unmatched: 10. The CDR3 consists of 14 residues. CDR1 and CDR2 (germline): SGHAT, FQDESV (reference sequence). CDR3 DNA sequence: TGTGCCAGCAGCCGGGGACAGGCCGTCGGGGAGCAGTACTTC. It encodes CASSRGQAVGEQYF.

The CDR3 coding sequence is TGTGCCAGCAGTCCCCGAATTATAGGAGTCTATGGCTACACCTTC. This encodes CASSPRIIGVYGYTF. This chain links TRBV2 with TRBJ1-2; D call uncertain. Trimming stripped 5 bases from V and 4 bases from J, with 17 bases between. Germline-derived CDR1 and CDR2 are SNHLY and FYNNEI. The CDR3 runs to 15 residues.

This clone has just a few counts. In DNA, the CDR3 is TGTGCCAGCCAACTAGCGGAAGACTACAATGAGCAGTTCTTC. Amino acids: CASQLAEDYNEQFF. The chain links TRBV2 to TRBJ2-1, with 8 bases fitting TRBD2. Germline V lookup: CDR1 SNHLY, CDR2 FYNNEI. CDR3 size: 14 residues. With 8 bases clipped from V and 3 bases from J, the junction kept 6 bases outside the gene matches.

The chain joins TRBV24-1 to TRBJ1-2; D is undetermined. The V gene's germline CDR1 is KGHDR and CDR2 SFDVKD. The CDR3 has 13 residues. The V and J ends lost 8 bases and 6 bases respectively, with 15 bases between them. CDR3 protein: CATTVGSGDGYTF. The CDR3 nucleotides are TGTGCCACCACGGTAGGATCGGGAGATGGCTACACCTTC.

The V call is TRBV28, the J call TRBJ1-1; D ambiguous. The CDR3 is 12 amino acids. V dropped 6 bases and J dropped 1 base, with 6 bases sitting between them. CDR1 is MDHEN, CDR2 SYDVKM, per germline. CDR3 protein: CASSHQNTEAFF. The CDR3 DNA follows: TGTGCCAGCAGCCACCAGAACACTGAAGCTTTCTTT.

The chain has TRBV4-1 and TRBJ2-3, with D possibly TRBD1 on 5 matching bases. The CDR3 covers 15 residues. The germline V and J ends were trimmed by 1 base and 2 bases, with 10 bases remaining between them. The germline V gene encodes CDR1 MGHRA and CDR2 YSYEKL. Written as DNA, the CDR3 is TGCGCCAGCAGCCAAGTTCAGGGCTACACAGATACGCAGTATTTT. Protein product: CASSQVQGYTDTQYF.

The chain employs TRBV30 and TRBJ2-2; D is possibly TRBD1 or TRBD2 (6 bases each). CDR1 and CDR2 (germline): GTSNPN, SVGIG (reference sequence). Trimming cost V 2 bases and J 4 bases, with 17 bases left between them. CDR3 size: 16 residues. CDR3 nucleotide sequence: TGTGCCTGGAGTAAGTTGGGGGGCGCCGGCACCGGGGAGCTGTTTTTT. Its translation: CAWSKLGGAGTGELFF.